The clone carrying this T cell receptor beta chain was recorded at least ten times. Each library that profiled naive CD8 cells came from roughly 20,000 to 1,000,000 sorted cells with 10%, 30% or 50% RNA. Naive CD8 T cells were FACS-sorted by CD8+CD4-CCR7+CD45RA+ markers. The V and J ends lost 4 bases and 2 bases, in that order; junction bases with no gene match: 3. Germline V gives CDR1 SEHNR, CDR2 FQNEAQ (reference sequence). This CDR3 spans 14 amino acids. For bulk TCR libraries, previously described methods and listed TCR primers were used. TCRdb re-called the PCR reads with MiXCR, one entry per CDR3 protein. This table holds 97,000 or so distinct CDR3 sequences, 24% found once. The sample is drawn from a study of molecular identifiers for immune sequencing clone quantification.

The TCR was taken from a human donor in good health. Some libraries in this study had Jurkat cell RNA spiked in. The rearrangement links TRBV7-9 to TRBJ2-7, with TRBD1 matching 9 bases. The sample comprised naive CD8+ T cells from blood, with Jurkat cell RNA spiked in. Subset described: FACS-sorted CD8+CD4-CCR7+CD45RA+ naive T cells. The DNA of the CDR3 is TGTGCCAGCAGCTCGGACAGGGGAACCTACGAGCAGTACTTC. Translation: CASSSDRGTYEQYF.